This TCR beta chain was retrieved from a study of T cell clones after liver transplantation. Study-wide background: TCRbeta sequencing after a pre-transplant mixed lymphocyte reaction identified graft-donor-reactive clones, later tracked in post-transplant blood. As an antigen-independent comparator, third-party-reactive TCRbeta sequences came from pre-transplant mixed lymphocyte reactions.

A remark on this clone: Its cognate antigen is unknown.

Germline CDR1 and CDR2: MNHNS and SASEGT. Trimming shortened V by 5 bases and J by 7 bases, and 9 bases separated the two germline ends. The CDR3 contains 12 residues. Profiled with immunoSEQ multiplex PCR; TCRdb holds only in-frame clones, not every one. The table shows 50,000 or so clones, with roughly 71% occurring only once. General study points: Circulating graft-donor-reactive CD4 TCRbeta sequences fell significantly post-transplant in 5 of 8 subjects. Donor-reactive sequences fell more than third party-reactive ones, suggesting partial deletion.

The receptor comes from a human patient who received a liver transplant. The graft donor may have given rise to some T cells. The input for sequencing was CD4+ T cells from blood, taken 52 to 60 months after liver transplant. The chain combines TRBV6-1 with TRBJ1-5; no reliable D call. In DNA, the CDR3 is TGTGCCAGCAGTCCTTGGGAACAGCCCCAGCATTTT. This gives the protein CASSPWEQPQHF.